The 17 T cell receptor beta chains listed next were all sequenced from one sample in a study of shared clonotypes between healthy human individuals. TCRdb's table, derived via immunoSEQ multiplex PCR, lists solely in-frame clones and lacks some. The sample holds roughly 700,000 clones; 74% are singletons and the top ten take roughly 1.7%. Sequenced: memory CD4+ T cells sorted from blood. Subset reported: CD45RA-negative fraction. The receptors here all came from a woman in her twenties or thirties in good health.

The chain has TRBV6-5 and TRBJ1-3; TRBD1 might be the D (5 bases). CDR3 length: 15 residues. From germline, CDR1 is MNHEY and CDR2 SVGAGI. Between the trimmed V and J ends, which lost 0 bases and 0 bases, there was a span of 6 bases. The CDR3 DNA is TGTGCCAGCAGTTACTCAGACAGCTCTGGAAACACCATATATTTT. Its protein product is CASSYSDSSGNTIYF.

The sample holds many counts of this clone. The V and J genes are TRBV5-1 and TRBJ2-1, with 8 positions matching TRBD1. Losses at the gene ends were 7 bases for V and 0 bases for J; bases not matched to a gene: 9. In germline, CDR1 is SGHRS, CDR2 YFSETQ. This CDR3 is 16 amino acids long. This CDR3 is CASLGQGSGSYNEQFF. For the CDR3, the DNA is TGCGCCAGCCTCGGACAGGGTTCGGGCTCCTACAATGAGCAGTTCTTC.

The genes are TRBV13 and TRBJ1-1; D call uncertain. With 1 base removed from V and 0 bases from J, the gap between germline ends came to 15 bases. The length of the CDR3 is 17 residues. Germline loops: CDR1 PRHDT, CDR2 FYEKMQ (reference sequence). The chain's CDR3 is CASSLVSGIGMNTEAFF. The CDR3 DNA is TGTGCCAGCAGCTTAGTTTCGGGGATTGGCATGAACACTGAAGCTTTCTTT.

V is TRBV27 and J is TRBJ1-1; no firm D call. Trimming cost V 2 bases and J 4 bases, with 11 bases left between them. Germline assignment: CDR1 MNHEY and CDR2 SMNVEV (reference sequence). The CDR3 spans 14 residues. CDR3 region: CASSLAGRVTEAFF. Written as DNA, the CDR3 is TGTGCCAGCAGTTTAGCAGGACGTGTCACTGAAGCTTTCTTT.

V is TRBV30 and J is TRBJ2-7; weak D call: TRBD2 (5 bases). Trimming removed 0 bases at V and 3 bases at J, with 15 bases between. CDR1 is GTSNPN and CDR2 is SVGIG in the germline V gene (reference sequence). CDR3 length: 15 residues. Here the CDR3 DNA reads TGTGCCTGGAGTGTACGAGTAAGAGGGAACTACGAGCAGTACTTC. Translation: CAWSVRVRGNYEQYF.

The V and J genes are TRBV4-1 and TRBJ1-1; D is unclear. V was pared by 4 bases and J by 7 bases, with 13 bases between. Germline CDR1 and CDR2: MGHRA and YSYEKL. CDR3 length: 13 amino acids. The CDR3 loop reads CASSRGIWDEAFF. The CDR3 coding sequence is TGCGCCAGCAGCCGAGGTATTTGGGATGAAGCTTTCTTT.

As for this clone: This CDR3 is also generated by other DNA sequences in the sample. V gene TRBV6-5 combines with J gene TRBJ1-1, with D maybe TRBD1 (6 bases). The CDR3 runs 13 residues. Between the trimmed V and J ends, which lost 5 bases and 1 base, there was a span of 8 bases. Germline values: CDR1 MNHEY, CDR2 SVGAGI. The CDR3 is CASSLQGNTEAFF. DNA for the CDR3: TGTGCCAGCAGTCTACAGGGGAACACTGAAGCTTTCTTT.

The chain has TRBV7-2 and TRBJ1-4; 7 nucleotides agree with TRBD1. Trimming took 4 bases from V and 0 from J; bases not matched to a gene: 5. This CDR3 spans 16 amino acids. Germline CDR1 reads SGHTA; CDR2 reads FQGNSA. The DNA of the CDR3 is TGTGCCAGCAGCTCCCAGGGGGGGACAACTAATGAAAAACTGTTTTTT. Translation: CASSSQGGTTNEKLFF.

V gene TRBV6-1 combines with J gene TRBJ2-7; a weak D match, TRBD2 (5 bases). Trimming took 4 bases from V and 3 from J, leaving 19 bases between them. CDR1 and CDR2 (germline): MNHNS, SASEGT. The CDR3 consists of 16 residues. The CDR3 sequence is CASSAYQTTMIYEQYF. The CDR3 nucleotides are TGTGCCAGCAGTGCATATCAGACTACGATGATCTACGAGCAGTACTTC.

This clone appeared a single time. The CDR3 spells CASSGNRGTNYGYTF. CDR3 bases: TGTGCCAGCAGCGGTAACAGGGGCACTAACTATGGCTACACCTTC. This rearrangement joins TRBV5-6 to TRBJ1-2, with TRBD1 matching 7 bases. Germline lookup yields CDR1 SGHDT and CDR2 YYEEEE. There are 15 residues in the CDR3. Trimming removed 4 bases from V and 0 bases from J; junction bases left unmatched: 6.

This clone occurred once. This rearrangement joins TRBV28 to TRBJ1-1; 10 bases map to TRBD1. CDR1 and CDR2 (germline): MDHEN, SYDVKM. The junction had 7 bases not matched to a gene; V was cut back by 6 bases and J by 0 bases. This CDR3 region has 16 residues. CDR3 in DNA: TGTGCCAGCAGAAACGGCGGACAGGGGGTGAACACTGAAGCTTTCTTT. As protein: CASRNGGQGVNTEAFF.

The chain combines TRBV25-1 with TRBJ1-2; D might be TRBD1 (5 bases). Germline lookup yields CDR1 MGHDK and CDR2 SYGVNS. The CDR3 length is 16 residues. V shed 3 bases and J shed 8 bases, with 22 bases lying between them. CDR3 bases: TGTGCCAGCAGTGACCGCCTGTGGGGGGGAGCGGGAGGCTACACCTTC. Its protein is CASSDRLWGGAGGYTF.

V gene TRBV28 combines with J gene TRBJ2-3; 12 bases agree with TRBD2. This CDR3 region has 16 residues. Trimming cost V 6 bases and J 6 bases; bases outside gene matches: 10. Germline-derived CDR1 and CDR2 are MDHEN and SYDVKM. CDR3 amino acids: CASRKGLAGGEDTQYF. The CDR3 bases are TGTGCCAGCAGAAAAGGTCTAGCGGGAGGGGAGGATACGCAGTATTTT.

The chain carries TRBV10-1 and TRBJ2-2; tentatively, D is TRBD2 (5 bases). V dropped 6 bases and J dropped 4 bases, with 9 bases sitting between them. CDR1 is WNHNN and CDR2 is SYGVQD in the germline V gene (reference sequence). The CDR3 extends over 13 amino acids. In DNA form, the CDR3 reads TGCGCCAGCAGGGCGGACTGCACCGGGGAGCTGTTTTTT. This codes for CASRADCTGELFF.

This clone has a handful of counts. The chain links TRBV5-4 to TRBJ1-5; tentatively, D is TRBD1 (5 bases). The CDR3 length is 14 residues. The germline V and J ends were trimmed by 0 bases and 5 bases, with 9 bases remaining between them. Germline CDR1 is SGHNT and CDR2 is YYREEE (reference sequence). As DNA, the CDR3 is TGTGCCAGCAGCTTGGCAGGGCCGGATCAGCCCCAGCATTTT. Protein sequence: CASSLAGPDQPQHF.

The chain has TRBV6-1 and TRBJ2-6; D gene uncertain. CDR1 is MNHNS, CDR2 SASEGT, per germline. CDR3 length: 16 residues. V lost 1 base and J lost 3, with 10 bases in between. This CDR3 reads CASSEGIPLGANVLTF. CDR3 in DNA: TGTGCCAGCAGTGAAGGGATCCCACTTGGGGCCAACGTCCTGACTTTC.

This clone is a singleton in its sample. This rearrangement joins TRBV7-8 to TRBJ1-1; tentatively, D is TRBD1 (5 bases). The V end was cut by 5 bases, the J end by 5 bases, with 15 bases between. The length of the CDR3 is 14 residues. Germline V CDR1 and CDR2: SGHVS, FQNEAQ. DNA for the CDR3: TGTGCCAGCAGCCAGGGCGGCCTGGGGACTGAAGCTTTCTTT. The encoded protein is CASSQGGLGTEAFF. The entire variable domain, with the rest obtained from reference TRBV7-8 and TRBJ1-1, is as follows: GAGVSQSPRYKVAKRGQDVALRCDPISGHVSLFWYQQALGQGPEFLTYFQNEAQLDKSGLPSDRFFAERPEGSVSTLKIQRTQQEDSAVYLCASSQGGLGTEAFFGQGTRLTVV.